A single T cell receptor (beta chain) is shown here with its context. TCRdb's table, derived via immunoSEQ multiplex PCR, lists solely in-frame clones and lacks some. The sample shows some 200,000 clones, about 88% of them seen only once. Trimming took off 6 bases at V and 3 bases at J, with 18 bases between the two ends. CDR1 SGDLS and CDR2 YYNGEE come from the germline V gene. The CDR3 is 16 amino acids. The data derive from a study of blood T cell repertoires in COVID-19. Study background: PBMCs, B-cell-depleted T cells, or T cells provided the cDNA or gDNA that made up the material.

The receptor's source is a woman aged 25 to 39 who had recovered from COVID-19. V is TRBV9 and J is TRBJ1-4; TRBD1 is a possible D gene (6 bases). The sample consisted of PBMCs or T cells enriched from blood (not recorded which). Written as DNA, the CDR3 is TGTGCCAGCACCCGGAGCACAGGGCCCCCTAATGAAAAACTGTTTTTT. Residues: CASTRSTGPPNEKLFF. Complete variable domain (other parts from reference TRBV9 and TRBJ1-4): DSGVTQTPKHLITATGQRVTLRCSPRSGDLSVYWYQQSLDQGLQFLIQYYNGEERAKGNILERFSAQQFPDLHSELNLSSLELGDSALYFCASTRSTGPPNEKLFFGSGTQLSVL.